The source of this T cell receptor beta chain is a study of early T cells in non-severe SARS-CoV-2 infection. In the study overall: Bulk RNA from unsorted whole blood was sequenced; chains were unpaired.

Ten or more counts support this clonotype. In germline, CDR1 is SGHRS, CDR2 YFSETQ. Trimming removed 3 bases from V and 2 bases from J; junction bases left unmatched: 10. The CDR3 sequence is 16 residues long. Each CDR3 protein gets one entry after TCRdb re-called the 5' RACE reads with MiXCR. The sample lists 40,000 to 50,000 distinct CDR3 sequences, 11% occurring once. Sequenced: whole blood. This TCR was recovered from an adult who was a healthcare worker with PCR-confirmed SARS-CoV-2 infection or an uninfected control (not recorded which). The chain combines TRBV5-1 with TRBJ2-5; 7 positions match TRBD1. The CDR3 sequence is CASSWRPETGQETQYF. CDR3 nucleotide sequence: TGCGCCAGCAGCTGGCGTCCCGAGACAGGGCAAGAGACCCAGTACTTC.